These 24 T cell receptor beta chains came from one sample sequenced in a study of T cells in localized non-small cell lung cancer. Some clones are missing from TCRdb's copy, which holds only in-frame ones; the method was immunoSEQ multiplex PCR. This sample has 25,000 to 35,000 clones; less than 95% occur once, and the top ten carry 0.95% to 1.4%. The material was peripheral blood, obtained before any cancer treatment. The receptor source for this set is a woman aged 35 to 75 with stage I lung adenocarcinoma.

This clone was seen a single time. The genes are TRBV30 and TRBJ2-7, with no clear D. The CDR3 has 11 residues. Trimming took 4 bases from V and 5 from J, leaving 9 bases between them. The germline CDR1 and CDR2 sequences are GTSNPN and SVGIG (reference sequence). CDR3 coding DNA: TGTGCCTGGACCATAGGGAACGAGCAGTACTTC. This gives the protein CAWTIGNEQYF. Variable domain in full (rest from reference TRBV30 and TRBJ2-7): SQTIHQWPATLVQPVGSPLSLECTVEGTSNPNLYWYRQAAGRGLQLLFYSVGIGQISSEVPQNLSASRPQDRQFILSSKKLLLSDSGFYLCAWTIGNEQYFGPGTRLTVT.

The chain uses TRBV9 and TRBJ1-1; TRBD1 might be the D (5 bases). This CDR3 contains 14 residues. Germline V CDR1 and CDR2: SGDLS, YYNGEE. Trimming removed 6 bases from V and 0 bases from J, with 12 bases in between. DNA for the CDR3: TGTGCCAGCAACTCAGGGAACTTGAACACTGAAGCTTTCTTT. Protein sequence: CASNSGNLNTEAFF.

The rearrangement links TRBV7-8 to TRBJ2-3, with 10 bases aligning to TRBD2. Germline loops: CDR1 SGHVS, CDR2 FQNEAQ. CDR3 length equals 14 residues. V was clipped by 5 bases and J by 6 bases; unmatched bases: 5. The CDR3 DNA sequence: TGTGCCAGCAGCCGAAGCGGGGGGGCCGATACGCAGTATTTT. It yields the protein CASSRSGGADTQYF.

The chain carries TRBV11-2 and TRBJ1-2; D uncertain. V lost 0 bases, J lost 6 bases, and 5 bases lay in between. This CDR3 has 12 amino acids. Germline V gene sequence: CDR1 SGHAT, CDR2 FQNNGV. The CDR3 spells CASSLEGDGYTF. The CDR3 nucleotides read TGTGCCAGCAGCTTAGAAGGCGATGGCTACACCTTC. The full variable domain, rest sourced from reference TRBV11-2 and TRBJ1-2, is EAGVAQSPRYKIIEKRQSVAFWCNPISGHATLYWYQQILGQGPKLLIQFQNNGVVDDSQLPKDRFSAERLKGVDSTLKIQPAKLEDSAVYLCASSLEGDGYTFGSGTRLTVV.

This chain joins TRBV6-6 and TRBJ1-5; 7 positions agree with TRBD1. Germline assignment: CDR1 MNHNY and CDR2 SVGAGI (reference sequence). This CDR3 is built from 15 residues. Germline trimming cut 8 bases from V and 2 bases from J; bases unmatched to any gene: 9. CDR3 in DNA: TGTGCCAGCGTTCCAGACAGGGTCGGCAATCAGCCCCAGCATTTT. Translating gives CASVPDRVGNQPQHF.

This clone was counted a few times. This sequence joins TRBV29-1 and TRBJ2-3; 13 bases agree with TRBD2. The V gene end was trimmed by 6 bases and the J gene end by 4 bases; junction bases not matched to a gene: 10. Germline-derived CDR1 and CDR2 are SQVTM and ANQGSEA. This CDR3 has 16 residues. This CDR3 is CSVAPTSGGAPDTQYF. As DNA, the CDR3 is TGCAGCGTCGCGCCCACTAGCGGGGGGGCCCCAGATACGCAGTATTTT.

This chain's CDR3 is CASGLTYGTGRFETQYF. Here the CDR3 DNA reads TGTGCTAGTGGTTTGACCTACGGGACAGGGCGATTTGAGACCCAGTACTTC. The chain employs TRBV12-5 and TRBJ2-5, with TRBD1 matching 9 bases. The V and J ends lost 2 bases and 5 bases, in that order; junction bases with no gene match: 12. Germline CDR1 LGHNT, CDR2 FRNRAP. This CDR3 has 17 amino acids. The variable domain in full, completed from reference TRBV12-5 and TRBJ2-5, reads DARVTQTPRHKVTEMGQEVTMRCQPILGHNTVFWYRQTMMQGLELLAYFRNRAPLDDSGMPKDRFSAEMPDATLATLKIQPSEPRDSAVYFCASGLTYGTGRFETQYFGPGTRLLVL.

This chain links TRBV19 with TRBJ2-7; the D gene is possibly TRBD2 (5 bases). This CDR3 contains 13 residues. Germline CDR1 and CDR2: LNHDA and SQIVND (reference sequence). Deletions cut 11 bases from V and 5 bases from J, with 19 bases between. The CDR3 DNA reads TGTGCCGCAGCAAGGCGGGCAATGGACGAGCAGTACTTC. It translates to CAAARRAMDEQYF.

Here the CDR3 DNA reads TGTGCCAGCAACCCGGGACAGGGTTGGTCTGGAAACACCATATATTTT. Protein product: CASNPGQGWSGNTIYF. V usage is TRBV21-1 and J usage is TRBJ1-3; the D segment call TRBD1 is taken from the table without a DNA check. TRBV21-1 is termed a pseudogene. The CDR3 contains 16 residues.

The rearrangement links TRBV7-9 to TRBJ1-3, with a possible D match to TRBD1 (5 bases). The V end was cut by 1 base, the J end by 0 bases, with 10 bases between. CDR3 size: 16 residues. Germline CDR1 reads SEHNR; CDR2 reads FQNEAQ (reference sequence). The CDR3 spells CASSLGKQASGNTIYF. CDR3 coding DNA: TGTGCCAGCAGCTTAGGTAAACAGGCCTCTGGAAACACCATATATTTT.

The chain carries TRBV7-2 and TRBJ2-7; 8 positions match TRBD1. Losses at the gene ends were 5 bases for V and 6 bases for J; bases not matched to a gene: 9. This CDR3 has 14 amino acids. CDR1 is SGHTA, CDR2 FQGNSA, per germline. CDR3 residues: CASSPGTGVREQYF. The DNA for the CDR3 is TGTGCCAGCAGCCCCGGGACAGGAGTACGCGAGCAGTACTTC.

The J gene is TRBJ1-1, the V gene TRBV29-1, with a possible D match to TRBD1 (6 bases). Trimming removed 4 bases at V and 8 bases at J, with 17 bases between. This CDR3 has 13 amino acids. Germline V gene sequence: CDR1 SQVTM, CDR2 ANQGSEA. Written as DNA, the CDR3 is TGCAGCGTTGTCCACTCGGGACAAGTGGAAGCTTTCTTT. Its translation is CSVVHSGQVEAFF.

J is TRBJ1-2 and V is TRBV6-4; 10 bases are a match to TRBD1. CDR1 is MRHNA and CDR2 is SNTAGT in the germline V gene. CDR3 length equals 15 residues. V dropped 3 bases and J dropped 5; count of bases not matched to a gene: 6. The CDR3 coding sequence is TGTGCCAGCAGTGAATATTTGGGACAGGGGTATGGCTACACCTTC. Residues: CASSEYLGQGYGYTF.

The chain employs TRBV11-2 and TRBJ1-4; D perhaps matches TRBD1 (5 bases). CDR1 is SGHAT and CDR2 is FQNNGV in the germline V gene. CDR3 length: 13 amino acids. With 0 bases removed from V and 6 bases from J, the gap between germline ends came to 5 bases. In DNA, the CDR3 is TGTGCCAGCAGCTTAGACAGGGATGAAAAACTGTTTTTT. It codes for CASSLDRDEKLFF.

This clone was detected only a few times. This sample includes further DNA sequences coding for the same CDR3. For the CDR3, the DNA is TGTGCCAGCAGTGAATTAGCGGGGGGCCAAGAGACCCAGTACTTC. Translated, it gives CASSELAGGQETQYF. The chain joins TRBV6-1 to TRBJ2-5; 10 bases align to TRBD2. The CDR3 is 15 amino acids. V was pared by 2 bases and J by 1 base, with 1 base of the junction left unmatched. Germline V lookup: CDR1 MNHNS, CDR2 SASEGT.

The chain employs TRBV7-3 and TRBJ2-6; no reliable D call. This CDR3 has 17 amino acids. Trimming took off 5 bases at V and 2 bases at J, with 16 bases between the two ends. Germline CDR1 reads SGHTA; CDR2 reads FQGTGA. The chain's CDR3 is CASSPVGRATGANVLTF. The CDR3 coding sequence is TGTGCCAGCAGCCCCGTAGGACGGGCCACTGGGGCCAACGTCCTGACTTTC.

The chain links TRBV2 to TRBJ1-3; no firm D call. The CDR3 runs to 14 residues. Trimming shortened V by 8 bases and J by 4 bases, and 15 bases separated the two germline ends. CDR1 and CDR2 (germline): SNHLY, FYNNEI. The CDR3, as DNA: TGTGCCAGCCACCCCACCGGGGTCGGAAACACCATATATTTT. Translated, it gives CASHPTGVGNTIYF.

V gene TRBV30 combines with J gene TRBJ2-7; D is unclear. Germline V lookup: CDR1 GTSNPN, CDR2 SVGIG (reference sequence). Trimming removed 2 bases from V and 6 bases from J, with 8 bases in between. The CDR3 has 11 amino acids. DNA of the CDR3: TGTGCCTGGAGTCTTCGCCGCGAGCAGTACTTC. This codes for CAWSLRREQYF. Based on the CDR3 plus reference TRBV30 and TRBJ2-7, the full variable domain is SQTIHQWPATLVQPVGSPLSLECTVEGTSNPNLYWYRQAAGRGLQLLFYSVGIGQISSEVPQNLSASRPQDRQFILSSKKLLLSDSGFYLCAWSLRREQYFGPGTRLTVT.

V is TRBV5-6 and J is TRBJ2-7; D remains ambiguous. The CDR3 is 17 amino acids. Germline CDR1 reads SGHDT; CDR2 reads YYEEEE. V lost 0 bases to trimming and J lost 3 bases, with 19 bases between them. CDR3 in DNA: TGTGCCAGCAGCTTGGTAGGTGAGGTGCTCGGCAGCTACGAGCAGTACTTC. Translation: CASSLVGEVLGSYEQYF.

The chain carries TRBV7-6 and TRBJ2-3, with 9 bases fitting TRBD2. Trimming removed 0 bases from V and 2 bases from J; junction bases left unmatched: 9. Germline values: CDR1 SGHVS, CDR2 FNYEAQ. CDR3 length equals 18 residues. The CDR3 region is CASSLARQRGDLTDTQYF. In DNA form, the CDR3 reads TGTGCCAGCAGCTTAGCACGCCAGCGGGGGGACCTCACAGATACGCAGTATTTT.

This chain uses TRBV4-3 with TRBJ2-1; 10 nucleotides agree with TRBD2. The CDR3 is 15 residues long. Germline V gene lookup returns CDR1 LGHNA and CDR2 YSLEER. The J segment lost 10 bases and the V segment lost 1 base, leaving 7 bases of the junction unmatched. This CDR3 reads CASSQVTSGMDEQFF. CDR3 DNA: TGCGCCAGCAGCCAAGTTACTAGCGGGATGGACGAGCAGTTCTTC.

The chain carries TRBV20-1 and TRBJ2-1; D is ambiguous. The length of the CDR3 is 10 residues. V was clipped by 5 bases and J by 4 bases, with 3 bases between them. Germline V gene data show CDR1 as DFQATT and CDR2 as SNEGSKA (reference sequence). Here the CDR3 DNA reads TGCAGTGCTTTATACAATGAGCAGTTCTTC. It encodes CSALYNEQFF.

The sample holds one count of this clone. This chain links TRBV5-5 with TRBJ1-4; D unresolved. This CDR3 contains 14 residues. Trimming took off 6 bases at V and 7 bases at J, with 16 bases between the two ends. The V gene's germline CDR1 is SGHKS and CDR2 YYEKEE (reference sequence). The CDR3 loop is CASTPDTVGEKLFF. The CDR3 DNA is TGTGCCAGCACCCCCGACACGGTTGGTGAAAAACTGTTTTTT.

This rearrangement joins TRBV11-3 to TRBJ1-1; D call uncertain. Germline CDR1 and CDR2: SGHNT and YENEEA. This CDR3 contains 13 residues. The germline V and J ends were trimmed by 3 bases and 5 bases, with 10 bases remaining between them. CDR3 in amino acids: CASSFQSGTEAFF. CDR3 bases: TGTGCCAGCAGCTTCCAGTCGGGTACTGAAGCTTTCTTT.